This T cell receptor beta chain stems from a study of T-cell memory formation after mild COVID-19. Looking at the study overall: TCR clusters were mostly donor specific. Study-wide results and caveats: From day 15 to 85, contracting clones were balanced between CD4 and CD8, whereas later expanders leaned toward CD4+. A subset of responding clones appeared in pre-infection memory, suggesting cross-reactive memory joined.

TCRdb reanalysed the 5' RACE reads using MiXCR and keeps one entry per CDR3 protein. The data contain 110,000 to 150,000 distinct CDR3 sequences, roughly a quarter of them singletons. In regard to this clonotype: Antigen: not known.

V shed 6 bases, J shed 2 bases, and the junction held 6 bases outside the gene matches. The CDR3 contains 13 residues. Per the germline V gene, CDR1 is SQVTM and CDR2 is ANQGSEA. Sequencing was done on a sample of PBMCs or a T cell subset sorted from them (not recorded which). The chain couples TRBV29-1 to TRBJ2-5; TRBD1 matches at 7 bases. This clonotype originated in an adult woman who had mild COVID-19 (a few samples of this study predate the infection). Cell type and time point are not known. CDR3 coding DNA: TGCAGCGTCGGTGGGACAGAGCAAGAGACCCAGTACTTC. This gives the protein CSVGGTEQETQYF.